This TCR beta chain is drawn from a study of cytomegalovirus exposure and HLA in healthy donors. Overall study: When just under 400 donors were genotyped, roughly 82% of them were found to fall in the Caucasian-associated ancestry cluster. Study-level points and caveats: As a later analysis showed, several of the most significant clusters appeared to be linked to common viral pathogens. Whilst most TCR sequences proved rare, a subset of public TCRs occurred across many donors. It was only CMV serostatus that was available as immune exposure information.

With 60 Vbeta and 13 Jbeta primers, the PCR was carried out. Produced via immunoSEQ multiplex PCR; TCRdb's table is partial and in-frame only. This table has 160,000 or so clones, roughly 88% appearing once. This CDR3 has 13 amino acids. Trimming took off 4 bases at V and 4 bases at J, with 11 bases between the two ends. The germline V gene has CDR1 SGHRS and CDR2 YFSETQ. In the case of this clone: Its antigen is currently unknown.

The material sequenced was PBMCs. The sequence came from a woman under 30 in good health and CMV-seronegative. The genes are TRBV5-1 and TRBJ1-1; D ambiguous. Written as DNA, the CDR3 is TGCGCCAGCAGCCCCTGGCGGAGCACTGAAGCTTTCTTT. Translating it yields CASSPWRSTEAFF.